The 11 T cell receptor beta chains given below trace back to one sample, sequenced in a study of Graves' ophthalmopathy and Graves' hyperthyroidism. Amplification of the TCR beta CDR3 regions used RNA transcripts (as template). HTBI primers were used in a first-round RT-PCR, which preceded a second-round multiplex PCR. TCRdb re-called the multiplex PCR reads through MiXCR, storing one row per CDR3 protein. The table shows under 350,000 distinct CDR3 sequences, with about a sixth occurring only once. Sequencing was done on a sample of peripheral blood. The receptor set was obtained from an adult man with Graves' ophthalmopathy.

This clonotype was seen many times. The chain links TRBV28 to TRBJ1-1, with D maybe TRBD1 (6 bases). CDR1 is MDHEN, CDR2 SYDVKM, per germline. CDR3 length equals 14 residues. Trimming removed 8 bases from V and 4 bases from J, with 17 bases in between. The CDR3 region is CASGWGSRGTEAFF. The DNA for the CDR3 is TGTGCCAGCGGCTGGGGGTCCAGGGGCACTGAAGCTTTCTTT.

The chain is built from TRBV4-3 and TRBJ1-5; D is ambiguous. Trimming took off 0 bases at V and 2 bases at J, with 14 bases between the two ends. From germline, CDR1 is LGHNA and CDR2 YSLEER. CDR3 length equals 17 residues. The CDR3 nucleotides are TGCGCCAGCAGCCAAGATTTAGGACGTATCGGCAATCAGCCCCAGCATTTT. Translating it yields CASSQDLGRIGNQPQHF.

This clonotype was observed many times. The chain carries TRBV4-2 and TRBJ2-5; D assignment may be TRBD1 or TRBD2 (6 bases each). Germline CDR1 and CDR2: LGHNA and YNFKEQ. V lost 4 bases to trimming and J lost 1 base, with 13 bases between them. This CDR3 has 15 amino acids. CDR3 sequence reads: CASSLRGAVQETQYF. The CDR3 region has the DNA TGTGCCAGCAGCCTAAGGGGGGCAGTCCAAGAGACCCAGTACTTC.

The chain uses TRBV2 and TRBJ2-5; 8 nucleotides line up with TRBD1. The germline CDR1 and CDR2 sequences are SNHLY and FYNNEI. The CDR3 sequence is 14 residues long. The J segment lost 4 bases and the V segment lost 3 bases, leaving 4 bases of the junction unmatched. This CDR3 reads CASSDGTGGETQYF. The CDR3 DNA sequence: TGTGCCAGCAGTGACGGGACAGGAGGAGAGACCCAGTACTTC.

Many counts were recorded for this clonotype. V gene TRBV12-3 or TRBV12-4 combines with J gene TRBJ1-1; no reliable D call. V lost 2 bases and J 1 base, leaving 5 bases between the germline ends. The CDR3 length is 13 residues. The CDR3 bases are TGTGCCAGCAGTTTAAACACGAACACTGAAGCTTTCTTT. This encodes CASSLNTNTEAFF.

This clonotype was detected many times. This sequence joins TRBV20-1 and TRBJ2-5, with TRBD2 matching over 10 bases. Germline V CDR1 and CDR2: DFQATT, SNEGSKA (reference sequence). The ends lost 5 bases at V and 0 bases at J; junction bases unmatched: 12. CDR3 length equals 17 residues. As DNA, the CDR3 is TGCAGTGCTCCGAGACTACAGCGGGGGGGATACCAAGAGACCCAGTACTTC. Amino acid sequence: CSAPRLQRGGYQETQYF.

The rearrangement links TRBV27 to TRBJ1-2; tentatively, D is TRBD1 (5 bases). Germline values: CDR1 MNHEY, CDR2 SMNVEV (reference sequence). This CDR3 comprises 14 residues. Trimming stripped 5 bases from V and 3 bases from J, with 13 bases between. The CDR3 DNA follows: TGTGCCAGCAGTCGTACTGGGGGAGACTATGGCTACACCTTC. Translation gives CASSRTGGDYGYTF.

This clonotype appeared many times. This chain joins TRBV20-1 and TRBJ2-4, with 7 bases fitting TRBD1. CDR1 and CDR2 from the germline V gene are DFQATT and SNEGSKA (reference sequence). The CDR3 runs 15 residues. V gave up 5 bases and J gave up 0 bases; unmatched junction bases: 7. The CDR3 here is CSADPGQLAKNIQYF. CDR3 DNA: TGCAGTGCTGACCCGGGACAGTTAGCCAAAAACATTCAGTACTTC.

This clonotype was seen ten or more times. The CDR3 DNA reads as TGCAGTGCTAATCCATATCGGGACAGGGGGACCATTGGCTACGAGCAGTACTTC. Encoded protein: CSANPYRDRGTIGYEQYF. The V call is TRBV20-1, the J call TRBJ2-7; 11 bases match TRBD1. Germline CDR1 is DFQATT and CDR2 is SNEGSKA (reference sequence). CDR3 length: 18 residues. The J segment lost 3 bases and the V segment lost 4 bases, leaving 17 bases of the junction unmatched.

This clonotype was recorded at least ten times. The V gene is TRBV6-2 or TRBV6-3, the J gene TRBJ2-5; possibly TRBD2 for D (6 bases). Looked up from germline, CDR1 is MNHEY and CDR2 is SVGEGT. Trimming took 4 bases from V and 2 from J, leaving 14 bases between them. This CDR3 contains 15 residues. In nucleotides, the CDR3 is TGTGCCAGCAGTTCGATCCGGGCGGGGCAAGAGACCCAGTACTTC. Translated, it gives CASSSIRAGQETQYF.

At least ten counts were recorded for this clonotype. This sequence joins TRBV28 and TRBJ1-2; D unclear. Germline CDR1 is MDHEN and CDR2 is SYDVKM. The CDR3 is 11 amino acids. Trimming left V 7 bases short and J 7 bases short, with 10 bases between. CDR3 coding DNA: TGTGCCAGCAAGAGGACCAGTGGCTACACCTTC. It is translated as CASKRTSGYTF.